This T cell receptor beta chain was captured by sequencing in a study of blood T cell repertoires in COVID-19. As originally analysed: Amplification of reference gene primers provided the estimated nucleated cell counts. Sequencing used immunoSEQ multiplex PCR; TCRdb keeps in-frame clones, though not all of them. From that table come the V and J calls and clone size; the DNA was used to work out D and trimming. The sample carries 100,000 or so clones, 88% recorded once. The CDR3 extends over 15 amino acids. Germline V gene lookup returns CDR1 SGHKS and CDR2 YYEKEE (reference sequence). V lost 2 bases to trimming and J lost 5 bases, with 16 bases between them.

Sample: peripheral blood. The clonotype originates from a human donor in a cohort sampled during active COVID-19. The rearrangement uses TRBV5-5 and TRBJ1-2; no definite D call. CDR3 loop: CASSFQVQTEYGYTF. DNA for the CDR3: TGTGCCAGCAGCTTCCAGGTTCAGACCGAGTATGGCTACACCTTC.